Below, one TCR beta chain is given with its context. These data are taken from a study of Ad26.COV2.S vaccination and SARS-CoV-2 variants. Study information: Donor was one of the participants in the Ad26.COV2.S arm of the COV1001 trial.

Treatment denoted: about 20 received Ad26.COV2.S at low or high dose, single or two shots; five or six received placebo; per-sample allocation not given. Sample collection was performed on day 63 after the first vaccine or placebo injection. Germline assignment: CDR1 SGHRS and CDR2 YFSETQ. The CDR3 is 15 residues long. The V segment lost 4 bases and the J segment 6 bases; nucleotides outside the gene matches: 2. Here immunoSEQ multiplex PCR was the method, and the copy in TCRdb shows in-frame clones only, minus some. Of about 680,000 clones in the sample, more than 80% are singletons; the top ten hold roughly 1.5%.

The J gene is TRBJ2-1, the V gene TRBV5-1; 15 positions agree with TRBD2. This TCR was sampled from a person aged 18-65 years who received the Ad26.COV2.S COVID-19 vaccine or a placebo. The sequences come from peripheral blood, collected in a trial of Ad26.COV2.S vaccine versus placebo. Here the CDR3 reads CASSGTSGGINEQFF. The CDR3, as DNA: TGCGCCAGCAGCGGGACTAGCGGGGGGATCAATGAGCAGTTCTTC.